This T cell receptor beta chain was captured by sequencing in a study of blood T cell repertoires in COVID-19. As for the study in general: From T cells, B-cell-depleted T cells, or PBMCs came the material, which was cDNA or gDNA.

Repertoires were generated with immunoSEQ multiplex PCR, while TCRdb's copy carries only in-frame clones and drops some. The repertoire holds 250,000 to 400,000 clones, with 90% as singletons. Seattle participants joined during active infection and were tracked over time. V was shortened by 3 bases and J by 0 bases, with 9 bases between the two germline ends. The CDR3 loop spans 15 amino acids. Germline CDR1 is SGHNT and CDR2 is YYREEE (reference sequence). This chain connects TRBV5-4 to TRBJ2-2, with a weak D call TRBD1 (6 bases). The source is a woman in her twenties or thirties with COVID-19, enrolled during active disease. Sequencing was performed on peripheral blood. The CDR3 DNA reads TGTGCCAGCAGCTCGAGGGGGACGAACACCGGGGAGCTGTTTTTT. This translates into CASSSRGTNTGELFF.